These 23 T cell receptor beta chains were sequenced from one sample in a study of shared clonotypes between healthy human individuals. Naive CD8 isolation took CD45RO-negative cells positively selected for CCR7 and excluded terminally differentiated effector memory CD45RA+ cells. The repertoire was sequenced with immunoSEQ multiplex PCR; TCRdb's copy has only in-frame clones and lacks some. Counted here are about 2 million clones, approximately 95% occurring once; the ten biggest clones make up 1.1%. The sample taken for sequencing was naive CD8+ T cells sorted from blood. Every receptor here comes from a man between 18 and 29 years old in good health.

The CDR3 region is CASTAGQGPIQPQHF. The CDR3 DNA reads as TGTGCCAGTACCGCAGGACAGGGGCCCATTCAGCCCCAGCATTTT. This chain connects TRBV19 to TRBJ1-5; 9 positions match TRBD1. The V gene's germline CDR1 is LNHDA and CDR2 SQIVND (reference sequence). The CDR3 is 15 residues long. Unmatched junction bases numbered 10, after V lost 7 bases and J lost 6 bases. Together with reference TRBV19 and TRBJ1-5, the CDR3 gives the full variable domain: DGGITQSPKYLFRKEGQNVTLSCEQNLNHDAMYWYRQDPGQGLRLIYYSQIVNDFQKGDIAEGYSVSREKKESFPLTVTSAQKNPTAFYLCASTAGQGPIQPQHFGDGTRLSIL.

The chain couples TRBV28 to TRBJ2-1; D gene ambiguous. This CDR3 has 12 amino acids. Germline-derived CDR1 and CDR2 are MDHEN and SYDVKM. The V end lost 6 bases, the J end lost 5 bases, and 8 bases lay between the germline ends. CDR3 nucleotide sequence: TGTGCCAGCAGCGTCGAAGACAATGAGCAGTTCTTC. It encodes CASSVEDNEQFF. The full variable domain, with the rest looked up from reference TRBV28 and TRBJ2-1, is DVKVTQSSRYLVKRTGEKVFLECVQDMDHENMFWYRQDPGLGLRLIYFSYDVKMKEKGDIPEGYSVSREKKERFSLILESASTNQTSMYLCASSVEDNEQFFGPGTRLTVL.

V gene TRBV11-2 combines with J gene TRBJ2-1; D might be TRBD1 (6 bases). Trimming removed 3 bases at V and 7 bases at J, with 19 bases between. Germline V gene data show CDR1 as SGHAT and CDR2 as FQNNGV. This CDR3 is built from 16 residues. In DNA form, the CDR3 reads TGTGCCAGCAGCTTGGGGGCGGGCGATCTGGGAAATGAGCAGTTCTTC. It is translated as CASSLGAGDLGNEQFF. The variable domain in full, completed from reference TRBV11-2 and TRBJ2-1, reads EAGVAQSPRYKIIEKRQSVAFWCNPISGHATLYWYQQILGQGPKLLIQFQNNGVVDDSQLPKDRFSAERLKGVDSTLKIQPAKLEDSAVYLCASSLGAGDLGNEQFFGPGTRLTVL.

This chain uses TRBV27 with TRBJ2-3; D is perhaps TRBD2 (5 bases). V was cut by 6 bases and J by 2 bases, with 18 bases left in between. Germline V gives CDR1 MNHEY, CDR2 SMNVEV (reference sequence). The CDR3 covers 16 residues. CDR3 sequence (DNA): TGTGCCAGCAGGAGACTACTCGATGGGGTCACAGATACGCAGTATTTT. This encodes CASRRLLDGVTDTQYF.

The chain is built from TRBV7-9 and TRBJ2-5, with D uncertain. Germline CDR1 SEHNR, CDR2 FQNEAQ (reference sequence). Trimming stripped 10 bases from V and 7 bases from J, with 19 bases between. The CDR3 is 13 residues long. In nucleotides, the CDR3 is TGTGCCACCGCACTCGGACCGTGGGGGACCCAGTACTTC. It is translated as CATALGPWGTQYF.

V usage is TRBV5-6 and J usage is TRBJ2-4, with TRBD2 matching 10 bases. The germline CDR1 and CDR2 sequences are SGHDT and YYEEEE. The CDR3 spans 14 residues. V gave up 3 bases and J gave up 6 bases; unmatched junction bases: 3. CDR3 loop: CASSSGLAINIQYF. The DNA of the CDR3 is TGTGCCAGCAGCTCGGGACTAGCGATAAACATTCAGTACTTC. Variable domain in full (rest from reference TRBV5-6 and TRBJ2-4): DAGVTQSPTHLIKTRGQQVTLRCSPKSGHDTVSWYQQALGQGPQFIFQYYEEEERQRGNFPDRFSGHQFPNYSSELNVNALLLGDSALYLCASSSGLAINIQYFGAGTRLSVL.

The rearrangement links TRBV19 to TRBJ1-5; a possible D gene is TRBD1 (5 bases). The V end lost 7 bases, the J end lost 5 bases, and 18 bases lay between the germline ends. CDR1 and CDR2 from the germline V gene are LNHDA and SQIVND (reference sequence). The CDR3 contains 15 residues. Here the CDR3 reads CASTSSWDGDQPQHF. In nucleotides, the CDR3 is TGTGCCAGTACCTCCTCGTGGGACGGTGATCAGCCCCAGCATTTT.

The V gene is TRBV27, the J gene TRBJ1-1; the D is unclear. The V gene's germline CDR1 is MNHEY and CDR2 SMNVEV (reference sequence). This CDR3 comprises 14 residues. Trimming pared 0 bases from V and 4 bases from J, leaving 9 bases between. CDR3 amino acids: CASSLSLFGTEAFF. The CDR3 DNA reads TGTGCCAGCAGTTTATCCCTGTTTGGCACTGAAGCTTTCTTT.

This chain joins TRBV29-1 and TRBJ2-2; no clear D gene. Trimming removed 4 bases from V and 0 bases from J, with 6 bases in between. The CDR3 has 13 amino acids. The germline CDR1 and CDR2 sequences are SQVTM and ANQGSEA. CDR3 nucleotide sequence: TGCAGCGTTGTGGATCCGAACACCGGGGAGCTGTTTTTT. This translates into CSVVDPNTGELFF.

This clone has just a few counts. The chain uses TRBV7-9 and TRBJ1-6, with D maybe TRBD1 (5 bases). The CDR3 extends over 12 amino acids. CDR1 SEHNR and CDR2 FQNEAQ come from the germline V gene (reference sequence). V was pared by 3 bases and J by 13 bases, with 10 bases between. This CDR3 is CASSFGGWPLHF. The CDR3 region has the DNA TGTGCCAGCAGCTTCGGGGGTTGGCCCCTCCACTTT.

The rearrangement uses TRBV4-1 and TRBJ2-1; D is possibly TRBD1 or TRBD2 (5 bases each). There are 16 residues in the CDR3. Germline values: CDR1 MGHRA, CDR2 YSYEKL. The germline V and J ends were trimmed by 6 bases and 0 bases, with 15 bases remaining between them. The CDR3 bases are TGCGCCAGCAGACTCACCCCAGGGAGCTCCTACAATGAGCAGTTCTTC. Protein: CASRLTPGSSYNEQFF.

The chain joins TRBV2 to TRBJ2-5, with 10 bases lining up with TRBD1. Trimming removed 3 bases from V and 3 bases from J; junction bases left unmatched: 4. Germline-derived CDR1 and CDR2 are SNHLY and FYNNEI. The CDR3 totals 15 residues. The DNA for the CDR3 is TGTGCCAGCAGTGAGCCGGGACAGGGGAAAGAGACCCAGTACTTC. Residues: CASSEPGQGKETQYF.

The V gene is TRBV10-2, the J gene TRBJ2-2, with D maybe TRBD2 (5 bases). CDR1 is WSHSY and CDR2 is SAAADI in the germline V gene. V lost 9 bases and J lost 8, with 7 bases in between. The CDR3 has 10 amino acids. CDR3 region: CASRGGELFF. DNA for the CDR3: TGCGCCAGTCGGGGTGGGGAGCTGTTTTTT.

As concerns this clone: Other DNA variants within this sample encode the same CDR3. V and J are TRBV9 and TRBJ2-3; TRBD2 might be the D (5 bases). This CDR3 has 15 residues. Germline assignment: CDR1 SGDLS and CDR2 YYNGEE. V dropped 0 bases and J dropped 2 bases, with 10 bases sitting between them. The CDR3 DNA is TGTGCCAGCAGCGTAGGTCTAGCAGCCACAGATACGCAGTATTTT. This encodes CASSVGLAATDTQYF.

The gene calls are TRBV28 and TRBJ2-3; D is uncertain. CDR1 MDHEN and CDR2 SYDVKM come from the germline V gene. Deletions cut 2 bases from V and 2 bases from J, with 8 bases between. The CDR3 sequence is 14 residues long. The CDR3 coding sequence is TGTGCCAGCAGTTTAGTCCAGTACACAGATACGCAGTATTTT. Translation gives CASSLVQYTDTQYF. Full variable domain (remainder filled in from reference TRBV28 and TRBJ2-3): DVKVTQSSRYLVKRTGEKVFLECVQDMDHENMFWYRQDPGLGLRLIYFSYDVKMKEKGDIPEGYSVSREKKERFSLILESASTNQTSMYLCASSLVQYTDTQYFGPGTRLTVL.

The chain employs TRBV11-2 and TRBJ2-5; TRBD1 matches 10 bases. The CDR3 is made up of 14 amino acids. The germline CDR1 and CDR2 sequences are SGHAT and FQNNGV. V was clipped by 5 bases and J by 3 bases; unmatched bases: 3. The CDR3 region has the DNA TGTGCCAGCAGCCCGACAGGGGGCGAAGAGACCCAGTACTTC. As protein: CASSPTGGEETQYF.

The V and J genes are TRBV30 and TRBJ1-1, with D possibly being TRBD1 (6 bases). Germline V gives CDR1 GTSNPN, CDR2 SVGIG (reference sequence). V was trimmed by 3 bases and J by 1 base, leaving 9 bases between them. The CDR3 runs 13 residues. The CDR3 region is CAWRGQTNTEAFF. For the CDR3, the DNA is TGTGCCTGGAGAGGACAGACGAACACTGAAGCTTTCTTT. The full variable domain, its missing parts supplied by reference TRBV30 and TRBJ1-1, is SQTIHQWPATLVQPVGSPLSLECTVEGTSNPNLYWYRQAAGRGLQLLFYSVGIGQISSEVPQNLSASRPQDRQFILSSKKLLLSDSGFYLCAWRGQTNTEAFFGQGTRLTVV.

This clone was seen only a few times. This chain links TRBV25-1 with TRBJ1-2; tentative D call: TRBD1 (6 bases). The CDR3 sequence is 15 residues long. Germline V CDR1 and CDR2: MGHDK, SYGVNS. V dropped 2 bases and J dropped 4 bases, with 14 bases sitting between them. CDR3 sequence: CASSEPGARGYGYTF. The CDR3 DNA is TGTGCCAGCAGTGAACCAGGGGCGCGTGGCTATGGCTACACCTTC.

This clone came up a few times. The J gene is TRBJ1-6, the V gene TRBV30; no firm D call. Trimming removed 2 bases from V and 10 bases from J, with 9 bases in between. The length of the CDR3 is 12 residues. From germline, CDR1 is GTSNPN and CDR2 SVGIG (reference sequence). The DNA for the CDR3 is TGTGCCTGGAGTCCCCCGGGATCACCCCTCCACTTT. Protein: CAWSPPGSPLHF. The full variable domain, rest sourced from reference TRBV30 and TRBJ1-6, is SQTIHQWPATLVQPVGSPLSLECTVEGTSNPNLYWYRQAAGRGLQLLFYSVGIGQISSEVPQNLSASRPQDRQFILSSKKLLLSDSGFYLCAWSPPGSPLHFGNGTRLTVT.

This chain connects TRBV10-3 to TRBJ2-1; 12 nucleotides line up with TRBD2. The CDR3 length is 17 residues. The V segment lost 8 bases and the J segment 9 bases; nucleotides outside the gene matches: 17. CDR1 and CDR2 (germline): ENHRY, SYGVKD. CDR3 loop: CAIPKPPSGGVHSEQFF. The CDR3 nucleotides read TGTGCCATCCCCAAGCCGCCTAGCGGGGGGGTTCATAGTGAGCAGTTCTTC.

V gene TRBV13 combines with J gene TRBJ2-7; TRBD2 aligns across 7 bases. This CDR3 is built from 15 residues. Germline assignment: CDR1 PRHDT and CDR2 FYEKMQ (reference sequence). With V trimmed by 4 bases and J by 3 bases, 9 bases remained unmatched. The CDR3 loop is CASSWGGTTFYEQYF. CDR3 sequence (DNA): TGTGCCAGCAGCTGGGGTGGGACTACCTTCTACGAGCAGTACTTC.

This chain links TRBV7-9 with TRBJ2-5; weak D call: TRBD1 (6 bases). With 5 bases removed from V and 1 base from J, the gap between germline ends came to 11 bases. Germline loops: CDR1 SEHNR, CDR2 FQNEAQ (reference sequence). This CDR3 is built from 14 residues. CDR3 protein: CASSGGHSQETQYF. Here the CDR3 DNA reads TGTGCCAGCAGCGGGGGACACAGCCAAGAGACCCAGTACTTC.

The V call is TRBV11-2, the J call TRBJ2-5, with 11 bases fitting TRBD2. The CDR3 covers 13 residues. The V and J ends lost 6 bases and 5 bases, in that order; junction bases with no gene match: 2. Germline V gene sequence: CDR1 SGHAT, CDR2 FQNNGV. CDR3 protein: CASSWTSGETQYF. CDR3 nucleotide sequence: TGTGCCAGCAGTTGGACTAGCGGGGAGACCCAGTACTTC.